This T cell receptor (beta chain) came from a study of T cell repertoires in cytomegalovirus infection (dated by TCRdb to between 2019 and 2020). Looking at the study overall: Donor HLA type was relevant to the analysis, as public TCR beta signatures indicated carriage of CMV infection together with the matching HLA type.

The study at large found these results: In the ex vivo response, HLA-C-restricted CMV-specific TCR beta clonotypes were dominant, and in two of eight donors the single most frequent clonotype came from this HLA-C-restricted group. In both this cohort and an independent cohort of 350 or so donors, the cumulative frequency of public TCR beta family members distinguished carriers of CMV infection plus the relevant HLA type.

This clonotype is considered medium-sized (0.01 to 0.1%). The antigen this receptor binds is unknown. Base qualities are not at hand, and no much larger clone is one base apart. TCRdb records Illumina HiSeq 1500 as the sequencer. In-frame beta chains were kept once TCRdb had trimmed the public reads at Q25 with fastp and called clones with MiXCR. For every CDR3 protein sequence, its rows merge into one entry that carries the most common genes and DNA. The sample records 150,000 to 160,000 distinct CDR3 sequences, about 20% of which are singletons. The top ten constitute approximately 11% of the sample. The CDR3 goes from the cysteine to the phenylalanine over 15 residues. Only the CDR3 portion is preserved as DNA: 45 bases, with reading frame beginning at the first base. Via the germline V gene, CDR1 is SGHRS and CDR2 YFSETQ. V and J are trimmed by 6 bases and 5 bases, and the gene matches miss 6 bases of the junction.

The source is a human donor in good health (CMV status not recorded). Some clones in this sample may be carry-over from other donors' samples. The sample consisted of PBMCs. The chain is made from TRBV5-1 and TRBJ2-3; TRBD2 matches 13 bases in the middle. At the DNA level, the sequence is TGCGCCAGCATCGGACTAGCGGGAGTGGGAGATACGCAGTATTTT. This yields the protein CASIGLAGVGDTQYF.